The present TCR beta chain was sequenced within a study of vaccination effects on CD4 cells after COVID-19. Sequencing used immunoSEQ multiplex PCR; TCRdb keeps in-frame clones, though not all of them. The sample shows around 63,000 clones, around 75% of them seen only once. As concerns this clone: Its antigen remains unknown.

Notes on the study in general: Late post-vaccination, clones induced by infection and those induced by vaccine underwent marked clonal contraction.

The CDR3 contains 15 residues. From germline, CDR1 is MNHEY and CDR2 SVGAGI. V was pared by 7 bases and J by 0 bases, with 13 bases between. CD4+ T cells specific for antigen were expanded with viral peptide pools by the ViraFEST assay before sequencing. Cultured cells yielded isolated CD4+ T cells after approximately nine days. Previously uninfected by SARS-CoV-2, the vaccine recipients also showed negative nucleocapsid antibodies. Half-medium replacement with IL-2 medium occurred on days 3 and 7. The V and J genes are TRBV6-5 and TRBJ1-3, with unresolved D. The receptor was isolated from a human donor who received a COVID-19 vaccine. Sample: CD4+ T cells from PBMCs cultured with HCoV-OC43 spike peptides, taken before COVID-19 vaccination. Subset specified: HCoV-OC43 spike overlapping peptide pool stimulation. CDR3 in DNA: TGTGCCAGCACGTCGGGCGGATACTCTGGAAACACCATATATTTT. It encodes CASTSGGYSGNTIYF.